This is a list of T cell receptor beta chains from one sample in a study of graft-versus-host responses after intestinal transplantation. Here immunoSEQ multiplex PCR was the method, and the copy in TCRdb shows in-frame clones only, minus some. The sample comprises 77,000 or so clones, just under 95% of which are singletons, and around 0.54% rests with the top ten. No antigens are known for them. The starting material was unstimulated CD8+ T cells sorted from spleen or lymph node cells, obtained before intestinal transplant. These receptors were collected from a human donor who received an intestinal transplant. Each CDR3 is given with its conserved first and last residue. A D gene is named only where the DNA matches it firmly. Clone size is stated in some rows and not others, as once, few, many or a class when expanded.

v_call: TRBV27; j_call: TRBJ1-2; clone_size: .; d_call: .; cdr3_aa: CASSLGPSGHGYTF; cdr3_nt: TGTGCCAGCAGTTTGGGGCCCTCGGGGCATGGCTACACCTTC
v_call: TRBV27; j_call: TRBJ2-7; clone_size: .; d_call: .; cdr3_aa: CASSSYLSSYEQYF; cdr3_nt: TGTGCCAGCAGCTCTTACCTGAGCTCCTACGAGCAGTACTTC
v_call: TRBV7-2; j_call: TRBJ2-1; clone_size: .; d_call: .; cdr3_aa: CASSWNAYRSYNEQFF; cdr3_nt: TGTGCCAGCAGCTGGAACGCGTACCGCTCCTACAATGAGCAGTTCTTC
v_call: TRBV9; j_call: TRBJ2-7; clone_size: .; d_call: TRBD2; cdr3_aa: CASSVGTSDYEQYF; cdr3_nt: TGTGCCAGCAGCGTAGGGACTAGTGACTACGAGCAGTACTTC
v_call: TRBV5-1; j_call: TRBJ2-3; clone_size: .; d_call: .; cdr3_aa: CASGRVYADTQYF; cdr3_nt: TGCGCCAGCGGTAGGGTTTATGCAGATACGCAGTATTTT
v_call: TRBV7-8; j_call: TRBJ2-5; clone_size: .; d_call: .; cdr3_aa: CASSLAFAWGRGETQYF; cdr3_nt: TGTGCCAGCAGCTTAGCGTTTGCTTGGGGGCGAGGGGAGACCCAGTACTTC
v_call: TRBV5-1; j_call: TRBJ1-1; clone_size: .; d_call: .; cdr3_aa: CASSFGDTEAFF; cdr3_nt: TGCGCCAGCAGCTTTGGGGACACTGAAGCTTTCTTT
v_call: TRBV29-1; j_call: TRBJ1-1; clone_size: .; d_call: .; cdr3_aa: CSSWAGKGAFF; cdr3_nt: TGCAGCTCTTGGGCGGGCAAGGGAGCTTTCTTT
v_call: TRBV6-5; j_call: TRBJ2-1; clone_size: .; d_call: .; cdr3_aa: CASSYTAGIGNEQFF; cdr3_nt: TGTGCCAGCAGTTACACTGCGGGGATCGGGAATGAGCAGTTCTTC
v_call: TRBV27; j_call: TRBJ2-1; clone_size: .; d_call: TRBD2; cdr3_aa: CASSLAGGQKFF; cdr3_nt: TGTGCCAGCAGCCTAGCGGGAGGGCAGAAGTTCTTC
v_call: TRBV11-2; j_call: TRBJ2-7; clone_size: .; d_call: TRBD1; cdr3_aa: CASSRISWDSYEQYF; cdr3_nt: TGTGCCAGCAGCCGTATATCGTGGGACAGCTACGAGCAGTACTTC
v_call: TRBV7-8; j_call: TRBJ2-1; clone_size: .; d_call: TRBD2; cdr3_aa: CASSVPSGTLDEQFF; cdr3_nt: TGTGCCAGCAGCGTACCTAGCGGGACCCTTGATGAGCAGTTCTTC
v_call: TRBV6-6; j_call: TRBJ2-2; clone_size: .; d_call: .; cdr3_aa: CASSYGGTGELFF; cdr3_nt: TGTGCCAGCAGTTACGGAGGCACCGGGGAGCTGTTTTTT
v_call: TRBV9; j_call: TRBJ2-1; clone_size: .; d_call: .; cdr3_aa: CASSVGTNEQFF; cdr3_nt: TGTGCCAGCAGCGTAGGGACCAATGAGCAGTTCTTC
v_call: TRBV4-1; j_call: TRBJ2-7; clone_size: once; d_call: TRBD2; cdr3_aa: CASSQGVWIAGDYEQYF; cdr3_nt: TGCGCCAGCAGCCAAGGGGTTTGGATAGCGGGAGACTACGAGCAGTACTTC
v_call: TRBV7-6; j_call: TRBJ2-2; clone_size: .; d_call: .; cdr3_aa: CASSFSGNTGELFF; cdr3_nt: TGTGCCAGCAGCTTTTCGGGGAACACCGGGGAGCTGTTCTTT
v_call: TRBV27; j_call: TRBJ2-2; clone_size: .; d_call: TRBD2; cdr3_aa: CASSLSPIWQLGGGRSNTGELFF; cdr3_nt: TGTGCCAGCAGTTTATCCCCGATCTGGCAGTTAGGCGGCGGGAGGTCCAACACCGGGGAGCTGTTTTTT
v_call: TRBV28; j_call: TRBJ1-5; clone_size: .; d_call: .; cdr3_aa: CASSLIGEGNQPQHF; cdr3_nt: TGTGCCAGCAGTTTAATAGGGGAAGGCAATCAGCCCCAGCATTTT
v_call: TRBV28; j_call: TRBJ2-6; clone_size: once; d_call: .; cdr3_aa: CASSLLAELEDSGANVLTF; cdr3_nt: TGTGCCAGCAGTTTATTGGCTGAGTTGGAGGACTCTGGGGCCAACGTCCTGACTTTC
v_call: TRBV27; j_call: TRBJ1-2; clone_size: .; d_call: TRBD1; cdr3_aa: CASSLSVGDRTNYGYTF; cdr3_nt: TGTGCCAGCAGTTTATCGGTAGGGGACAGGACTAACTATGGCTACACCTTC
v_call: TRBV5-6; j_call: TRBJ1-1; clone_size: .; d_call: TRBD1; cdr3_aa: CASSWDRANTEAFF; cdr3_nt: TGTGCCAGCAGCTGGGACAGGGCGAACACTGAAGCTTTCTTT
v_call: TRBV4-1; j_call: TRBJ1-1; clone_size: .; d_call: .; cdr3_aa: CASSLIGHPQNEAFF; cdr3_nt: TGCGCCAGCAGCCTGATAGGACATCCTCAGAATGAAGCTTTCTTT
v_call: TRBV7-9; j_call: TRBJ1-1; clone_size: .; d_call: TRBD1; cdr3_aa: CASSLGTGSWRTEAFF; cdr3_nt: TGTGCCAGCAGCTTAGGGACAGGTAGTTGGAGGACTGAAGCTTTCTTT
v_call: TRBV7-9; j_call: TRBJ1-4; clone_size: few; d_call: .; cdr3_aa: CASSLAGDPRSEKLFF; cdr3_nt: TGTGCCAGCAGCTTAGCCGGGGACCCCAGATCTGAAAAACTGTTTTTT
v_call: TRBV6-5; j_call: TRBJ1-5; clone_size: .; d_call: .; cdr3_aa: CASSPWGGPQPQHF; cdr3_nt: TGTGCCAGCAGCCCCTGGGGAGGGCCTCAGCCCCAGCATTTT
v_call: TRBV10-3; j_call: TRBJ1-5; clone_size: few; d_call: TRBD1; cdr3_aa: CAISETGTGNQPQHF; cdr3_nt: TGTGCCATCAGTGAAACCGGGACAGGCAATCAGCCCCAGCATTTT
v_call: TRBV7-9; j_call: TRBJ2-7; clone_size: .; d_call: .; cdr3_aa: CASSFLLDPYEQYF; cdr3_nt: TGTGCCAGCAGCTTTTTACTAGACCCTTACGAGCAGTACTTC
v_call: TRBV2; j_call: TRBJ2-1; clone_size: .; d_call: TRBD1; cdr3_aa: CASIIEGQGYNEQFF; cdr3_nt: TGTGCCAGCATTATTGAGGGACAGGGCTACAATGAGCAGTTCTTC
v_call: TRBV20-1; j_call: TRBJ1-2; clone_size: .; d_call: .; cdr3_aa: CSPDSSYGYTF; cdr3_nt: TGCAGTCCGGACAGCTCCTATGGCTACACCTTC
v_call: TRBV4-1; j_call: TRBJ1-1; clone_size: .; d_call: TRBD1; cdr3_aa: CASSQVGQGAVLLAFF; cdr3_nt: TGCGCCAGCAGCCAAGTCGGACAGGGGGCGGTTCTTTTGGCTTTCTTT
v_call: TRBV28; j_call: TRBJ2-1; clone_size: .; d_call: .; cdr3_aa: CAIKESGSGNEQFF; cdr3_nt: TGTGCCATCAAGGAGTCCGGGAGCGGCAATGAGCAGTTCTTC
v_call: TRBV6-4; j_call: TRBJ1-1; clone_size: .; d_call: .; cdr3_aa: CASSDHRSSAEAFF; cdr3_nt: TGTGCCAGCAGTGACCACAGGTCGAGCGCTGAAGCTTTCTTT
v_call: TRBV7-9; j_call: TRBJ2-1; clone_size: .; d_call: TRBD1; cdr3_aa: CASSLVPQGIINEQFF; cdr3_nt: TGTGCCAGCAGCTTAGTTCCACAGGGGATTATCAATGAGCAGTTCTTC
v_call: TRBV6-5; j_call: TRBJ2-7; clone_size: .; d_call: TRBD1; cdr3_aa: CASSLSSGTGYDEQYF; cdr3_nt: TGTGCCAGCAGTTTGTCCTCCGGGACAGGGTATGACGAGCAGTACTTC
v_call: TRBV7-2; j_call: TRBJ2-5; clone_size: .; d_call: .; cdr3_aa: CASSPLPQYF; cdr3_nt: TGTGCCAGCAGCCCCCTCCCCCAGTACTTC
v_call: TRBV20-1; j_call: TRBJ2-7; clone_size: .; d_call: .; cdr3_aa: CSAPLFYEQYF; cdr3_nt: TGCAGTGCTCCCCTCTTCTACGAGCAGTACTTC
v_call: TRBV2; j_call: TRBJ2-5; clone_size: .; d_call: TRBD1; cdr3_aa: CARRDNRGPKETQYF; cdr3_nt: TGTGCCAGACGGGACAACAGGGGGCCCAAAGAGACCCAGTACTTC